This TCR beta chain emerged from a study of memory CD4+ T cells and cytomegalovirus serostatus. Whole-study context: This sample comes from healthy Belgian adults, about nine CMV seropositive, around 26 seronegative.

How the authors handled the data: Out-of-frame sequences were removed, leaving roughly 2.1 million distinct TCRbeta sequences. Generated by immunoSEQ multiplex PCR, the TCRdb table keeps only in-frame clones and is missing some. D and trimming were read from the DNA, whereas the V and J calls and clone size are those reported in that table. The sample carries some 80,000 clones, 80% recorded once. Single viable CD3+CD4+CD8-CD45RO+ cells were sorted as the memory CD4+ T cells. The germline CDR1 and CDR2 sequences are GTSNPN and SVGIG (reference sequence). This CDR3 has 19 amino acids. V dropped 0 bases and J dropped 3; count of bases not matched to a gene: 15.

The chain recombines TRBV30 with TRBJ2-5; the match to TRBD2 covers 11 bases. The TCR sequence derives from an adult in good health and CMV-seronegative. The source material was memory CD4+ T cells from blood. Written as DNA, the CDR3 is TGTGCCTGGAGTGTCTTTGCAGGTAGCGGGGGGGCAGAAAAAGAGACCCAGTACTTC. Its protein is CAWSVFAGSGGAEKETQYF.